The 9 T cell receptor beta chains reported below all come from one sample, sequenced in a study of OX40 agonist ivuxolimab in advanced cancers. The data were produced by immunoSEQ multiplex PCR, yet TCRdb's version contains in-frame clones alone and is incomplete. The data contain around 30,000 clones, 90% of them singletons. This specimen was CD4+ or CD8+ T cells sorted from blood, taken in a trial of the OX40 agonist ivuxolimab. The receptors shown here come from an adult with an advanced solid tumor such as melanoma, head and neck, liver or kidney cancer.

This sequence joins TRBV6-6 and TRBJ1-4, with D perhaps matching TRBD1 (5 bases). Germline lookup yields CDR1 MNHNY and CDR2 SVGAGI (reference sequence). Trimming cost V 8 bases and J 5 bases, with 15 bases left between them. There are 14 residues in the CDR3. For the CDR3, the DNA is TGTGCCAGCTCTCAGGGACGTAGGAATGAAAAACTGTTTTTT. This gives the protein CASSQGRRNEKLFF.

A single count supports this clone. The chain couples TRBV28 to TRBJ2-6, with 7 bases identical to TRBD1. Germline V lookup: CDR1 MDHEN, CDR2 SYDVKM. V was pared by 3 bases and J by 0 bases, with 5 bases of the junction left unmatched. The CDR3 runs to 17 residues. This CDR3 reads CASSFDRESSGANVLTF. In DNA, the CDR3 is TGTGCCAGCAGTTTTGACAGGGAGAGCTCTGGGGCCAACGTCCTGACTTTC.

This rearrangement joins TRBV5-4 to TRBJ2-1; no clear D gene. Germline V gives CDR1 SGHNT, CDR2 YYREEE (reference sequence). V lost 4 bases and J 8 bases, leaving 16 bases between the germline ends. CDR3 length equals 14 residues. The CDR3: CASSPLTLAHEQFF. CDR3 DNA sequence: TGTGCCAGCAGCCCCCTTACCTTAGCTCATGAGCAGTTCTTC.

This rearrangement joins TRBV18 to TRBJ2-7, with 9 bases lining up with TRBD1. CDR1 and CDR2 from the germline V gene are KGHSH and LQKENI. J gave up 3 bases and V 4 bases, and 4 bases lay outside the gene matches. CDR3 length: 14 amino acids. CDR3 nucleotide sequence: TGTGCCAGCTCACGACCGGGACAGGGCTACGAGCAGTACTTC. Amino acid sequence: CASSRPGQGYEQYF.

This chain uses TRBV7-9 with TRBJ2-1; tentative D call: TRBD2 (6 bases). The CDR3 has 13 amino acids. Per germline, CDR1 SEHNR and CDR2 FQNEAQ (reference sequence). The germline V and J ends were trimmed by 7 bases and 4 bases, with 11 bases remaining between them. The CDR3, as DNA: TGTGCCAGCAAGGAGGGCGCTTACAATGAGCAGTTCTTC. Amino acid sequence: CASKEGAYNEQFF.

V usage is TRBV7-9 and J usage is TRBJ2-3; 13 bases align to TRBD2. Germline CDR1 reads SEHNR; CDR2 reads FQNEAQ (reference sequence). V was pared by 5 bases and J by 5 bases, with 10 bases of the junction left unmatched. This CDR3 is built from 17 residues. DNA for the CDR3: TGTGCCAGCAGCCCCAAGACTAGCGGGAGGTTAGGAGATACGCAGTATTTT. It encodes CASSPKTSGRLGDTQYF.

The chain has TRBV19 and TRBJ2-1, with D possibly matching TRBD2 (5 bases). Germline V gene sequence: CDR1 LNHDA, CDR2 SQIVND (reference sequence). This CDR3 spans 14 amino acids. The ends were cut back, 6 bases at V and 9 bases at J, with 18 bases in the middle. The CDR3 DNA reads TGTGCCAGTAGGGTAGTGGGAGTAGACCCTGAGCAGTTCTTC. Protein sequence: CASRVVGVDPEQFF.

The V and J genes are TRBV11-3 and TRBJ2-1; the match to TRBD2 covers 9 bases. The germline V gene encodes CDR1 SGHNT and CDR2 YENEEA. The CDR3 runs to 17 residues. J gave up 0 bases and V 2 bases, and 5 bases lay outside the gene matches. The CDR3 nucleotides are TGTGCCAGCAGCTTAAGGAGCGGGAGGAGCTCCTACAATGAGCAGTTCTTC. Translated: CASSLRSGRSSYNEQFF.

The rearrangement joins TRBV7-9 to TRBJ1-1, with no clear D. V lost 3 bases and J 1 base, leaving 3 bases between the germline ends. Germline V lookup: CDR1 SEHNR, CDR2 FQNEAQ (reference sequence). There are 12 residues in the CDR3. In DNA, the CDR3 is TGTGCCAGCAGCTTCGCGAACACTGAAGCTTTCTTT. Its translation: CASSFANTEAFF.